The clone carrying this T cell receptor beta chain was counted many times. The data were taken from a study of spatial heterogeneity in lung cancer. About the research overall: After resection, follow-up PBMC samples were sequenced when available, at a median of about 2 years later.

This CDR3 comprises 13 residues. Trimming cost V 4 bases and J 2 bases, with 7 bases left between them. CDR1 and CDR2 from the germline V gene are LNHNV and YYDKDF (reference sequence). TCRdb reanalysed the 5' RACE reads using MiXCR and keeps one entry per CDR3 protein. The profile shows 95,000 to 120,000 distinct CDR3 sequences, roughly 10% of them singletons. The time point was: blood at routine non-recurrence follow-up after resection. No cells were sorted before sequencing. The whole RNA sequenced was extracted from tumor, nontumor lung or frozen PBMC. This sample comprised PBMCs, obtained at follow-up. This sequence was found in a female donor with early-stage non-small cell lung cancer. This chain uses TRBV15 with TRBJ2-3, with no clear D. The CDR3 here is CATSTENTDTQYF. As DNA, the CDR3 is TGTGCCACCAGCACGGAAAACACAGATACGCAGTATTTT.